This T cell receptor beta chain was found in a study of shared clonotypes between healthy human individuals (TCRdb year 2020). Turning to the overall study: The cohort comprised two women and a few men aged 18 to 49 years. Per donor, three plates each were used for CD4 naive and CD4 memory, two for CD8 naive, and one for CD8 memory. To estimate repertoire size and how much clonotype sharing occurs between individuals, the study deeply sequenced the blood TCR repertoires of several healthy adults. Libraries were prepared and TCR repertoires were sequenced by different laboratories using diverse techniques, in order to increase sequencing depth and limit assay-specific biases. Each donor's leukapheresis produced roughly between roughly 0.9 and 8.9 billion PBMCs. What the authors observed across the whole study: The small number of donors limited the genetic and exposure-history diversity represented. Even with the large sequencing depth, rarefaction of the sorted-subset datasets indicated that sequencing was incomplete. Compared with non-shared clonotypes, clonotypes shared by all four sorted-subset donors had higher generation probabilities. When several donors were compared, the shared fraction of clonotypes was 5% to 6.5% for naive CD4, over 3% for naive CD8, 2.3% for memory CD4, and roughly 0.4% for memory CD8. Estimated clonotype richness was generally larger for naive than for memory subsets. Based on pairwise subsampling, the degree of clonotype sharing among donors was expected to be affected by sequencing depth. Sampling was restricted to blood, and TCR repertoires in tissues likely differ from the TCR repertoires found in blood.

As for this clone: Its antigen remains undetermined. Just one base apart from a much larger clone, this may be a read error. The same CDR3 is also encoded by other DNA sequences in this sample.

CD8 naive samples consisted of CD45RO-negative cells that were positively selected for CCR7, yielding a CD45RA+CCR7+ population without TemRA cells. The donors were healthy, HIV-negative adults who had no recently reported acute infections or vaccinations. Every donor was a Caucasian adult residing in Nashville, Tennessee, USA. After blood collection by leukapheresis, PBMCs were isolated using Ficoll-Histopaque density gradient centrifugation and then cryopreserved in the vapor phase of liquid nitrogen. Purity and quantity of every magnetically sorted T cell population were checked by analytical flow cytometry. From each sorted fraction, genomic DNA was isolated and quantified by UV absorbance on a Nanodrop 2000c. CDR1 is given as MGHDK and CDR2 as SYGVNS, both from the germline V gene. V lost 6 bases and J lost 0 bases; the stretch between them is 0 bases long. The CDR3 starts with the cysteine, ends with the phenylalanine, and has 10 residues. Of all the DNA, just the CDR3 is kept, 30 bases in frame from base 1.

Using the deep immunoSEQ assay, TCR CDR3 regions were amplified from genomic DNA by multiplex PCR. Extracted genomic DNA from each cell subset was distributed evenly across all wells of several immunoSEQ 96-well plates, and each plate was treated as a replicate. For sorted subsets, each replicate PCR was loaded with about 200 ng genomic DNA, equivalent to some 27,000 T cell genomes. Purified libraries were quantified with a Qubit 3.0 fluorometer, sized on a Bioanalyzer 2100, and re-quantified with the KAPA Library Quantification kit. Every immunoSEQ 96-well plate was sequenced on a dedicated single-read 150-cycle Illumina NextSeq 550 flow cell. On the study's bioinformatics: Because the immunoSEQ output held only junctional sequences and lacked quality scores, the filtering could not match the filtering applied to full-length reads. To assign V/J genes and CDR3, sequences were annotated against IMGT germline references using PyIR, a Python wrapper for IgBLAST v1.9. Reads were filtered out if the reads had weak V/J assignments (E-value above 1e-6), no CDR3, stop codons, out-of-frame junctions, or ambiguous translated residues. A V3J clonotype was defined by an identical inferred V gene, J gene, and CDR3 amino acid sequence. To compute the percentage overlap between repertoires, the number of shared unique clonotypes was divided by the size of the smaller repertoire. Richness of each repertoire was evaluated using RTK rarefaction, the Chao1 estimator, and Recon v2.1 estimates of unobserved clonotypes. Generation probabilities were computed with OLGA for all TCRbeta clonotypes obtained by the gDNA method from several donors. TCRdb took over this immuneACCESS table, retaining in-frame rearrangements with V and J assigned. Such tables are incomplete; in checked studies, under half of the missing clones stem from an unresolved V gene, and the remainder is unexplained. V and J calls plus clone size are reproduced from that table; the DNA served to infer D and trimming. The sample table contains approximately 2,000,000 clones; only one count was recorded for roughly 93% of them. In total, the top ten clones hold over 1.5% of the sample.

This clonotype was obtained from a man between 18 and 29 years old in good health. Some clones in this sample may be carry-over from other donors' samples. Sequenced material: naive CD8+ T cells from PBMCs. The label giving this sample's cell subset or site can be read as: CD45RA+CCR7+. The sequence is built from TRBV25-1 and TRBJ2-7; no D segment can be confidently identified. The CDR3 region reads CASSSYEQYF. The nucleotides are TGTGCCAGCAGCTCCTACGAGCAGTACTTC.